A single sample is the source of the 2 T cell receptor beta chains below, sequenced in a study of blood T cell repertoires in COVID-19. Clones were sequenced by immunoSEQ multiplex PCR, and TCRdb holds only the in-frame ones, with some missing. There are roughly 130,000 clones in the sample; 84% occur only once, and about 8.1% lies in the top ten. The specimen sequenced was peripheral blood. These receptors were obtained from a man aged 25 to 40 with COVID-19, enrolled during active disease.

The rearrangement links TRBV6-5 to TRBJ2-7, with 11 bases lining up with TRBD2. From germline, CDR1 is MNHEY and CDR2 SVGAGI. Trimming cost V 7 bases and J 1 base; bases outside gene matches: 6. This CDR3 region has 15 residues. The CDR3 region is CASTETSGKSYEQYF. For the CDR3, the DNA is TGTGCCAGCACAGAGACTAGCGGGAAGTCCTACGAGCAGTACTTC.

This clone showed up just once. This chain connects TRBV6-2 or TRBV6-3 to TRBJ2-3, with 7 positions matching TRBD2. The CDR3 loop spans 20 amino acids. The germline V gene encodes CDR1 MNHEY and CDR2 SVGEGT. V dropped 5 bases and J dropped 0; count of bases not matched to a gene: 20. This CDR3 reads CASSQAGISGRGLSTDTQYF. CDR3 DNA: TGTGCCAGCAGTCAAGCGGGCATTAGCGGGCGGGGTTTAAGCACAGATACGCAGTATTTT.